This T cell receptor beta chain appears in the sequencing data of a study of siplizumab effects on memory and regulatory T cells. V was shortened by 0 bases and J by 5 bases, with 13 bases between the two germline ends. Looked up from germline, CDR1 is LNHDA and CDR2 is SQIVND (reference sequence). The CDR3 is made up of 15 amino acids. Only in-frame clones appear in the TCRdb table, and some are missing; sequencing was by immunoSEQ multiplex PCR. The data show approximately 100,000 clones, more than 90% seen once. The sample taken for sequencing was CD4+ T cells sorted from blood. The receptor's source is a human donor in good health. Some clones in this sample may be carry-over from other donors' samples. This rearrangement joins TRBV19 to TRBJ1-1; no definite D call. CDR3 region: CASSIEGSLGTEAFF. In DNA form, the CDR3 reads TGTGCCAGTAGTATAGAAGGGAGTCTAGGGACTGAAGCTTTCTTT.